The sequence of this TCR beta chain was determined in a study of blood T cell repertoires in COVID-19. Here immunoSEQ multiplex PCR was the method, and the copy in TCRdb shows in-frame clones only, minus some. The table includes more than 200,000 clones, around 84% detected once. The CDR3 sequence is 15 residues long. CDR1 is LNHDA and CDR2 is SQIVND in the germline V gene (reference sequence). The ends lost 10 bases at V and 3 bases at J; junction bases unmatched: 14. Sequencing was performed on PBMCs or T cells enriched from blood (not recorded which). The origin of this receptor is a woman in her forties or fifties who had recovered from COVID-19. V gene TRBV19 combines with J gene TRBJ1-1; 7 nucleotides agree with TRBD1. CDR3 amino acids: CATTRRGLGDTEAFF. The CDR3 DNA reads TGTGCCACCACTCGTAGGGGGCTCGGAGACACTGAAGCTTTCTTT.